Shown below are 17 T cell receptor beta chains from a single sample sequenced in a study of cytomegalovirus exposure and HLA in healthy donors. The PCR made use of 60 Vbeta and 13 Jbeta primers. Clones were read by immunoSEQ multiplex PCR, and TCRdb kept only the in-frame ones, dropping some. The sample consists of a few hundred thousand clones, 70% to 80% of them appearing once. The sequencing input was PBMCs. Source of these receptors: a woman under 40 in good health and CMV-seronegative.

This clone came up once. The chain combines TRBV6-1 with TRBJ2-5; D is unresolved. CDR1 is MNHNS and CDR2 is SASEGT in the germline V gene. The CDR3 is made up of 12 amino acids. Trimming shortened V by 2 bases and J by 5 bases, and 6 bases separated the two germline ends. The CDR3 nucleotides are TGTGCCAGCAGTGAATACATGGAGACCCAGTACTTC. Protein: CASSEYMETQYF.

The chain uses TRBV19 and TRBJ1-5, with 9 bases matching TRBD1. Germline CDR1 LNHDA, CDR2 SQIVND (reference sequence). The CDR3 consists of 17 residues. Unmatched junction bases numbered 17, after V lost 5 bases and J lost 9 bases. The CDR3 loop reads CASSLTGTGISFRPQHF. The CDR3 bases are TGTGCCAGTAGTCTAACCGGGACAGGGATAAGTTTTAGGCCCCAGCATTTT.

This clone has a handful of counts. V and J are TRBV28 and TRBJ1-3, with D unresolved. Germline CDR1 and CDR2: MDHEN and SYDVKM. Trimming took 2 bases from V and 4 from J, leaving 6 bases between them. There are 13 residues in the CDR3. DNA for the CDR3: TGTGCCAGCAGTTTAGGAGGGGGAAACACCATATATTTT. This codes for CASSLGGGNTIYF.

The rearrangement uses TRBV5-1 and TRBJ1-1; 7 bases align to TRBD1. Germline V gives CDR1 SGHRS, CDR2 YFSETQ. The CDR3 has 14 residues. The ends lost 5 bases at V and 1 base at J; junction bases unmatched: 5. The CDR3 sequence: CASRPDRENTEAFF. In nucleotides, the CDR3 is TGCGCCAGCAGACCAGACAGGGAGAACACTGAAGCTTTCTTT.

The chain has TRBV30 and TRBJ1-2; no clear D. Trimming took 4 bases from V and 4 from J, leaving 13 bases between them. Looked up from germline, CDR1 is GTSNPN and CDR2 is SVGIG (reference sequence). There are 13 residues in the CDR3. CDR3: CAWTEVPVYGYTF. CDR3 nucleotide sequence: TGTGCCTGGACAGAGGTACCGGTCTATGGCTACACCTTC.

This chain links TRBV6-6 with TRBJ2-7; a possible D gene is TRBD2 (5 bases). Germline V CDR1 and CDR2: MNHNY, SVGAGI (reference sequence). The V end was cut by 2 bases, the J end by 5 bases, with 13 bases between. CDR3 length: 14 amino acids. For the CDR3, the DNA is TGTGCCAGCAGTTACCGTAGCGTTGTCGACGAGCAGTACTTC. Translation gives CASSYRSVVDEQYF.

The V call is TRBV18, the J call TRBJ1-3, with 9 bases that match TRBD1. Per germline, CDR1 KGHSH and CDR2 LQKENI. The V gene end was trimmed by 3 bases and the J gene end by 2 bases; junction bases not matched to a gene: 2. This CDR3 spans 15 amino acids. The CDR3 here is CASSPGTGTGNTIYF. The DNA for the CDR3 is TGTGCCAGCTCACCCGGGACAGGGACTGGAAACACCATATATTTT.

The chain has TRBV7-2 and TRBJ1-4, with 10 bases matching TRBD1. This CDR3 spans 14 amino acids. The V gene end was trimmed by 5 bases and the J gene end by 8 bases; junction bases not matched to a gene: 5. The V gene's germline CDR1 is SGHTA and CDR2 FQGNSA. Here the CDR3 reads CASSPGQGGEKLFF. CDR3 coding DNA: TGTGCCAGCAGCCCAGGACAGGGGGGGGAAAAACTGTTTTTT.

The V call is TRBV20-1, the J call TRBJ1-4; D might be TRBD1 (5 bases). Trimming left V 4 bases short and J 7 bases short, with 7 bases between. The germline gives CDR1 DFQATT, CDR2 SNEGSKA (reference sequence). CDR3 size: 11 residues. DNA of the CDR3: TGCAGTGCTACCGACAGTGAAAAACTGTTTTTT. This gives the protein CSATDSEKLFF.

This clone was counted a few times. This chain uses TRBV9 with TRBJ2-7; TRBD1 matches at 9 bases. The CDR3 loop spans 15 amino acids. Germline V lookup: CDR1 SGDLS, CDR2 YYNGEE. Germline trimming cut 0 bases from V and 6 bases from J; bases unmatched to any gene: 7. CDR3 in DNA: TGTGCCAGCAGCGTAGCGGGGACAGGGCTGGTCGAGCAGTACTTC. Protein: CASSVAGTGLVEQYF.

The CDR3 nucleotides are TGTGCCAGCAGTGGGACAACCTACAATGAGCAGTTCTTC. It codes for CASSGTTYNEQFF. The rearrangement joins TRBV6-4 to TRBJ2-1; TRBD1 is a possible D gene (5 bases). V lost 4 bases and J 2 bases, leaving 6 bases between the germline ends. Per the germline V gene, CDR1 is MRHNA and CDR2 is SNTAGT. This CDR3 contains 13 residues.

The V gene is TRBV6-1, the J gene TRBJ2-1, with a weak D call TRBD2 (5 bases). The CDR3 extends over 16 amino acids. Per the germline V gene, CDR1 is MNHNS and CDR2 is SASEGT. V lost 2 bases, J lost 1 base, and 12 bases lay in between. The CDR3 loop reads CASSERLASSYNEQFF. CDR3 nucleotide sequence: TGTGCCAGCAGTGAAAGGTTAGCGAGTTCCTACAATGAGCAGTTCTTC.

V is TRBV30 and J is TRBJ2-3; possible D gene TRBD2, 7 bases. Between the trimmed V and J ends, which lost 5 bases and 2 bases, there was a span of 17 bases. Germline CDR1 and CDR2: GTSNPN and SVGIG (reference sequence). This CDR3 spans 15 amino acids. CDR3 DNA: TGTGCCTGGGGGATAGGGGGGGCCCTCACAGATACGCAGTATTTT. Translation: CAWGIGGALTDTQYF.

V usage is TRBV15 and J usage is TRBJ1-2; 8 positions match TRBD1. V trimming: 1 base; J trimming: 6 bases; junction bases outside the gene matches: 4. CDR3 length: 14 amino acids. The germline CDR1 and CDR2 sequences are LNHNV and YYDKDF (reference sequence). The CDR3 loop is CATSRGDRWNGYTF. CDR3 DNA sequence: TGTGCCACCAGCAGAGGGGACAGGTGGAATGGCTACACCTTC.

V usage is TRBV2 and J usage is TRBJ1-2; the D gene is possibly TRBD1 (5 bases). The CDR3 is 14 residues long. The germline gives CDR1 SNHLY, CDR2 FYNNEI. V gave up 3 bases and J gave up 8 bases, with 16 bases separating them. The DNA of the CDR3 is TGTGCCAGCAGTGATCGCCAGGGAACAAGGGGCTACACCTTC. It yields the protein CASSDRQGTRGYTF.

This chain joins TRBV5-6 and TRBJ1-6; no clear D. CDR1 is SGHDT and CDR2 is YYEEEE in the germline V gene. V was clipped by 0 bases and J by 13 bases, with 8 bases between them. The CDR3 spans 12 residues. CDR3 residues: CASSLGSGPLHF. CDR3 nucleotide sequence: TGTGCCAGCAGCTTGGGAAGCGGCCCCCTCCACTTT.

The chain joins TRBV7-2 to TRBJ1-6; D unclear. V shed 5 bases and J shed 8 bases, with 13 bases lying between them. This CDR3 has 14 residues. Germline assignment: CDR1 SGHTA and CDR2 FQGNSA. CDR3 nucleotides: TGTGCCAGCAGCCAATACGTAAGCTATTCACCCCTCCACTTT. It yields the protein CASSQYVSYSPLHF.